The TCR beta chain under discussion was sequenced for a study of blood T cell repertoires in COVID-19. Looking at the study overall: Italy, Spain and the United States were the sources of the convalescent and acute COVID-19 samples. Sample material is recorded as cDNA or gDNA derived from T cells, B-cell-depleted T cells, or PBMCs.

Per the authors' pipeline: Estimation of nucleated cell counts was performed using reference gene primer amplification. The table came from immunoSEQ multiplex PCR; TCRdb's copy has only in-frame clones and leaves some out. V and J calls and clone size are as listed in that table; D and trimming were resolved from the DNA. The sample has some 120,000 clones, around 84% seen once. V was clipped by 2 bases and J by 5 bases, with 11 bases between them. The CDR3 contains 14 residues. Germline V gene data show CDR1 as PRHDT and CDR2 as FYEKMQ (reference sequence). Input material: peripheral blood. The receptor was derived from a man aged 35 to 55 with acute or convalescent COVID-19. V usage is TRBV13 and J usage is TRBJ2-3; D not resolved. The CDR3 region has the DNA TGTGCCAGCAGCTTATTGGTAGAGGTAGATACGCAGTATTTT. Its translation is CASSLLVEVDTQYF.